Many counts were recorded for the clone carrying this T cell receptor beta chain. The target antigen is unknown. From RNA transcripts, TCR beta CDR3 regions were amplified. First-round RT-PCR of the TCR CDR3 relied on the HTBI primer set. TCRdb called the multiplex PCR reads again in MiXCR, with one record for every CDR3 protein. Of around 250,000 distinct CDR3 sequences in the sample, roughly 17% are singletons; the top ten hold 28%. These data are taken from a study of T cells in Graves' hyperthyroidism and ophthalmopathy. Study conclusions and caveats: In blood, most of the thyroid clonotypes expanded above 0.001 were also present.

The clonotype originates from a woman between 18 and 29 years old with Graves' ophthalmopathy. The sequencing sample was made of blood.

CDR3 residues: CASSSEGRPGNQPQHF. The CDR3 nucleotides are TGTGCCAGCAGTTCCGAGGGCCGCCCTGGCAATCAGCCCCAGCATTTT. V and J are TRBV28 and TRBJ1-5; D unresolved. Per the germline V gene, CDR1 is MDHEN and CDR2 is SYDVKM. The germline V and J ends were trimmed by 4 bases and 2 bases, with 15 bases remaining between them. The CDR3 has 16 residues.